The entry below gives a single TCR beta chain sequence along with its context. V dropped 7 bases and J dropped 6; count of bases not matched to a gene: 11. The CDR3 runs to 14 residues. CDR1 and CDR2 from the germline V gene are LNHNV and YYDKDF (reference sequence). This sample is drawn from a study of T cell changes during pregnancy in multiple sclerosis. The assay was immunoSEQ multiplex PCR, and TCRdb's table has in-frame clones only and misses some. In the table there are about 51,000 clones, just over 90% of which are singletons. This TCR derives from a female donor with multiple sclerosis, enrolled in a pregnancy study. V is TRBV15 and J is TRBJ1-2; TRBD1 aligns across 7 bases. The sample was peripheral blood, taken in the second trimester of pregnancy. The CDR3 loop is CATNYVGGGNGYTF. The CDR3 DNA reads as TGTGCCACCAACTACGTAGGGGGCGGCAATGGCTACACCTTC.